This is a list of T cell receptor beta chains from one sample in a study of blood T cell repertoires in COVID-19. Assay used: immunoSEQ multiplex PCR; TCRdb lists only in-frame clones, some missing. The repertoire holds 95,000 to 150,000 clones, with over 75% as singletons. Sequenced sample: peripheral blood. These TCRs come from a man in his 60s with active or convalescent COVID-19. CDR3s leave out the opening cysteine and the closing phenylalanine or tryptophan. A D gene is named only where the DNA matches it firmly.

V: TRBV5-1
J: TRBJ2-1
D: TRBD2
CDR3: ASSGLAGSDEQF

V: TRBV3-1/TRBV3-2
J: TRBJ1-6
D: -
CDR3: ASSPLYRESPLH

V: TRBV18
J: TRBJ2-6
D: -
CDR3: ASQGDSGANVLT

V: TRBV10-2
J: TRBJ2-1
D: -
CDR3: ASQGLLNEQF

V: TRBV2
J: TRBJ2-5
D: -
CDR3: ASSEVRVETQY

V: TRBV7-9
J: TRBJ2-1
D: -
CDR3: ASLTLGNEQF

V: TRBV18
J: TRBJ1-5
D: -
CDR3: ASSQDRHQPQH

V: TRBV18
J: TRBJ2-1
D: TRBD1
CDR3: ASSLGDRGYNEQF

V: TRBV19
J: TRBJ2-3
D: TRBD2
CDR3: PDRLAVTDTQY

V: TRBV7-2
J: TRBJ2-4
D: -
CDR3: ASSLEWGLNIQY

V: TRBV5-4
J: TRBJ2-3
D: TRBD2
CDR3: ASSFGRESTDTQY

V: TRBV11-1
J: TRBJ2-2
D: -
CDR3: ASSLGLLQVGELF

V: TRBV7-9
J: TRBJ1-1
D: -
CDR3: ASSLTSRVTEAF

V: TRBV5-1
J: TRBJ2-1
D: TRBD1
CDR3: ASSLSRQGIDEQF

V: TRBV10-3
J: TRBJ1-1
D: TRBD1
CDR3: AISEQGARTEAF

V: TRBV7-9
J: TRBJ1-2
D: TRBD1
CDR3: ASSLAAGGIYGYT

V: TRBV5-1
J: TRBJ2-7
D: TRBD1
CDR3: ASSLDRGSYEQY

V: TRBV28
J: TRBJ1-1
D: -
CDR3: ASLGGVDTEAF

V: TRBV2
J: TRBJ2-2
D: TRBD1
CDR3: ASRGGGGNTGELF

V: TRBV5-4
J: TRBJ2-5
D: -
CDR3: ASSPDWIKKPETQY

V: TRBV7-2
J: TRBJ2-7
D: -
CDR3: ASSFTGTSRHYEQY

V: TRBV7-9
J: TRBJ2-7
D: TRBD2
CDR3: ASALAGAGEQY

V: TRBV2
J: TRBJ2-1
D: TRBD1
CDR3: ASSSTPPLDRGRGNEQF

V: TRBV30
J: TRBJ2-7
D: TRBD1
CDR3: AWGDSRYEQY

V: TRBV28
J: TRBJ2-5
D: -
CDR3: AISGWRQETQY

V: TRBV7-9
J: TRBJ1-4
D: -
CDR3: ASSLASGEKLF

V: TRBV6-1
J: TRBJ2-7
D: -
CDR3: ASSEAGDYEQY

V: TRBV19
J: TRBJ2-1
D: TRBD2
CDR3: ASSFYSGSSYNEQF

V: TRBV29-1
J: TRBJ2-5
D: TRBD1
CDR3: SGTGGYGETQY

V: TRBV6-6
J: TRBJ2-2
D: TRBD2
CDR3: ASSYGLAGAGGELF

V: TRBV4-2
J: TRBJ1-2
D: -
CDR3: ASSQDERVGYGYT

V: TRBV2
J: TRBJ2-7
D: TRBD1
CDR3: ASSEETGGVEQY

V: TRBV7-3
J: TRBJ2-6
D: -
CDR3: ASSRSGANVLT

V: TRBV18
J: TRBJ2-5
D: -
CDR3: ASSPGGETQY